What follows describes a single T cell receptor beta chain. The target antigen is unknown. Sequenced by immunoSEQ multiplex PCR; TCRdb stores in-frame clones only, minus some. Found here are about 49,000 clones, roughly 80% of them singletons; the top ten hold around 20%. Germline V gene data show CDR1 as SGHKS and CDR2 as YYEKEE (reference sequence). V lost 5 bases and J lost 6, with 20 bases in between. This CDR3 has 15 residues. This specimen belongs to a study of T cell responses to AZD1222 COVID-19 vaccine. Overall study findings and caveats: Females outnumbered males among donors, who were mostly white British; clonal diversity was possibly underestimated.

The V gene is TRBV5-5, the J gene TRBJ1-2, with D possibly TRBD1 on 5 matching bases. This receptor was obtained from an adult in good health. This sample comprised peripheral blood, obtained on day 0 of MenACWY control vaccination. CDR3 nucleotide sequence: TGTGCCAGCAGGAAGGGGTCCAATGGGGATCATGGCTACACCTTC. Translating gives CASRKGSNGDHGYTF.